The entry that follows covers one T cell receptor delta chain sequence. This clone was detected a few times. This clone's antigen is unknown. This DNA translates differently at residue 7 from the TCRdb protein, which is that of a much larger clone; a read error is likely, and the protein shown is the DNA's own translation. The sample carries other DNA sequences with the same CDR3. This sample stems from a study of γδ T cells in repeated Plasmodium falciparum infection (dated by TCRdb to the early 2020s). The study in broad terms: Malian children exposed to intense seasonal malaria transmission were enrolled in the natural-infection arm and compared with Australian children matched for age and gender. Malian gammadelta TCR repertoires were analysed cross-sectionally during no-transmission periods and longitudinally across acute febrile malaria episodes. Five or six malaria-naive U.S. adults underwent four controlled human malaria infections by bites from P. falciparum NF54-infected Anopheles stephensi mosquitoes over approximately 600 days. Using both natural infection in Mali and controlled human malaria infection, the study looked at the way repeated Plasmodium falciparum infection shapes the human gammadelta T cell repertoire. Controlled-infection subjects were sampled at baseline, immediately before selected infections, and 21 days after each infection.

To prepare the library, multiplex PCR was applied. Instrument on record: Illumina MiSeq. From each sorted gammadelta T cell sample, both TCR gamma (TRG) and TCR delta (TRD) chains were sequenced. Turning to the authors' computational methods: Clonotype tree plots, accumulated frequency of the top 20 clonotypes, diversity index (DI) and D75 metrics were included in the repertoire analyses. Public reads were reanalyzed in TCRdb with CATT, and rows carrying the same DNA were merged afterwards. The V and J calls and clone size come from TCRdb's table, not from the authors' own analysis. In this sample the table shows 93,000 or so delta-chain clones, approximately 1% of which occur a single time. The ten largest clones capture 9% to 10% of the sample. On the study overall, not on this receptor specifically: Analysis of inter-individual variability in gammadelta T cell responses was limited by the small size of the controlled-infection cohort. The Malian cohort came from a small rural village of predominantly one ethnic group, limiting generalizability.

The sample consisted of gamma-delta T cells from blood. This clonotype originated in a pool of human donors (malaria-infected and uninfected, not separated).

CDR3 region: CAPQGPLPPSYEATDKLIF. At the DNA level, the sequence is TGTGCTCCGCAGGGCCCTCTCCCTCCATCGTACGAGGCCACCGATAAACTCATCTTT. The rearrangement joined TRDV1 to TRDJ1; the D gene cannot be resolved reliably. V is cut by 10 bases and J by 1 base, and the space between the germline ends is 31 bases. CDR1 and CDR2 are drawn from the germline V gene: TSWWSYY, QGS. The CDR3 contains 19 residues, cysteine and phenylalanine counted. Kept here is only the CDR3 DNA, which spans 57 bases and is read in frame from base 1.